This T cell receptor beta chain was sequenced in a study of T cells in Graves' hyperthyroidism and ophthalmopathy. Uncontrolled infection, other autoimmune disease, pregnancy or lactation barred patients from enrollment. This CDR3 is 15 amino acids long. The V gene's germline CDR1 is SGHTA and CDR2 FQGNSA. J was trimmed by 2 bases and V by 1 base; bases with no gene match: 5. From RNA transcripts, TCR beta CDR3 regions were amplified. TCR CDR3 regions were first amplified by RT-PCR with HTBI primers. TCRdb reanalysed the multiplex PCR reads using MiXCR and keeps one entry per CDR3 protein. The sample lists approximately 330,000 distinct CDR3 sequences, approximately 13% seen once, with approximately 35% in the top ten. In this sample, this clonotype turned up a few times.

The sample comprised blood. This chain joins TRBV7-2 and TRBJ2-7; 7 bases are a match to TRBD2. This receptor was obtained from a middle-aged woman with Graves' ophthalmopathy. The CDR3 reads CASSLDWGGAYEQYF. DNA for the CDR3: TGTGCCAGCAGCTTAGACTGGGGGGGGGCCTACGAGCAGTACTTC.